This T cell receptor (beta chain) appears in the sequencing data of a study of T cell responses to AZD1222 COVID-19 vaccine. Produced via immunoSEQ multiplex PCR; TCRdb's table is partial and in-frame only. This sample has about 130,000 clones; around 90% occur once, and the top ten carry 4.5% to 6.5%. About this clone: What it binds is unknown.

CDR3 size: 13 residues. V shed 7 bases and J shed 0 bases, with 8 bases lying between them. The germline V gene encodes CDR1 SNHLY and CDR2 FYNNEI. Findings and limits, study-wide: Elevations in Spike-specific TCR breadth and depth followed administration of two AZD1222 doses. The study found vaccine-associated CD4 TCRs spanning spike, dominant at 160-218 and 743-854.

Sequencing was performed on peripheral blood, taken 28 days after the second AZD1222 dose. The chain recombines TRBV2 with TRBJ2-3, with a possible D match to TRBD2 (5 bases). The clonotype comes from an adult who received the AZD1222 COVID-19 vaccine. CDR3 amino acids: CASKEGSTDTQYF. CDR3 coding DNA: TGTGCCAGCAAAGAGGGTAGCACAGATACGCAGTATTTT.